This TCR beta chain was identified in a study of T cells in localized non-small cell lung cancer (dated by TCRdb to between 2020 and 2021). Broadly, across the study: Comparing tumors with uninvolved tumor-adjacent lungs, the study looked at the T cell repertoires of 200 to 250 patients with early-stage NSCLC. The cohort was made up of 200 to 250 treatment-naive NSCLC patients whose localized lung tumors had been resected. NSCLC patients had a mean age of approximately 72 years, and fewer than 150 were male and about a hundred female. Findings and caveats that apply to the study as a whole: Since the design was exploratory, TCR variables were selected using unadjusted p-values with no false-discovery rate correction. A median of roughly 56 of the top 100 tumor clones were detected in paired uninvolved adjacent lung, and about 29 of these tumor clones were also found among the top 100 clones of the paired uninvolved adjacent lung. The highest T cell clonality was observed in uninvolved tumor-adjacent lung, where clonality exceeded that of tumor, suggesting that antigenic responses were more focused in uninvolved tumor-adjacent lung. Higher T cell density in blood was associated with longer overall survival, whereas higher clonality in adjacent lung was associated with shorter survival. Multi-region tumor sequencing was not performed, so intratumor heterogeneity could not be excluded.

TCR beta CDR3 regions were sequenced from DNA using the immunoSEQ Assay. As for the authors' bioinformatics: T cell density was computed as TCR beta template counts normalized to usable DNA estimated by amplifying housekeeping genes. Using the preseqR package, richness was estimated by extrapolating to 120,000 templates for tissue samples and 400,000 templates for PBMC samples. Clonality was taken to be one minus Pielou's evenness. Differential abundance testing on productive amino-acid clonotypes, with a minimum total count of 5 and an alpha of 0.1, was used to identify tissue-enriched TCRs. The Jaccard Index and the Morisita Overlap Index were used to quantify repertoire overlap between compartments. TCR beta CDR3s were clustered by GLIPH together with public tetramer-defined viral CDR3s, and at least three viral sequences plus V-gene enrichment were required for viral motifs. TCRdb took this table from immuneACCESS and kept in-frame rearrangements with V and J called. Such tables lack part of the clones; where checked against another copy, unresolved V genes explain under half of the gap, and the rest is unexplained. V and J calls and clone size come straight from that table; D and trimming were deduced from the DNA. The sample table lists around 45,000 clones, 86% of them with a count of one. Clones ranked in the top ten supply 2% to 2.5% of the sample.

At diagnosis, tumor, uninvolved tumor-adjacent lung and peripheral blood were collected and then preserved as a mix of FFPE and fresh-frozen material. For TCR repertoire profiling, blood samples were analyzed as peripheral blood mononuclear cells. To note about this clone: The antigen it recognizes is unknown. There are no base qualities to consult, and no much larger clone falls within one base.

The specimen was PBMCs, collected before any cancer treatment. The TCR originated in a man aged 35 to 69 with stage II lung adenocarcinoma.

The CDR3 sequence is CASHVGGDTDTQYF. The nucleotide sequence reads as follows: TGCGCCAGCCACGTAGGGGGCGACACAGATACGCAGTATTTT. The V and J genes are TRBV5-1 and TRBJ2-3; 7 bases in the junction line up with TRBD1. The germline V gene gives CDR1 as SGHRS and CDR2 as YFSETQ. The CDR3 spans 14 residues, from the cysteine through the phenylalanine. The CDR3 DNA has 42 bases and is translated from base 1. Trimming accounts for 7 bases at V and 2 bases at J, while the number of junction bases matched to no gene is 7.